This entry features one T cell receptor beta chain sequence. The antigen remains unidentified. This CDR3 is also generated by other DNA sequences in the sample. This table comes from immunoSEQ multiplex PCR, and its TCRdb copy is limited to in-frame clones, with some not included. There are about 2.4 million clones in the sample; roughly 93% occur only once, and approximately 0.37% lies in the top ten. The sample is drawn from a study of shared clonotypes between healthy human individuals. Overall study findings and caveats: Represented genetic and exposure-history diversity was restricted by having few donors.

The CDR3 spans 12 residues. Germline V lookup: CDR1 MDHEN, CDR2 SYDVKM. The germline V and J ends were trimmed by 2 bases and 5 bases, with 6 bases remaining between them. Source material: naive CD4+ T cells from PBMCs. Indicated subset: CD45RA+ positively selected. This receptor was taken from a young man in good health. Some clones in this sample may be carry-over from other donors' samples. The chain carries TRBV28 and TRBJ2-5; tentatively, D is TRBD1 (5 bases). The CDR3 bases are TGTGCCAGCAGTTTAAGGGGTGAGACCCAGTACTTC. Protein product: CASSLRGETQYF.